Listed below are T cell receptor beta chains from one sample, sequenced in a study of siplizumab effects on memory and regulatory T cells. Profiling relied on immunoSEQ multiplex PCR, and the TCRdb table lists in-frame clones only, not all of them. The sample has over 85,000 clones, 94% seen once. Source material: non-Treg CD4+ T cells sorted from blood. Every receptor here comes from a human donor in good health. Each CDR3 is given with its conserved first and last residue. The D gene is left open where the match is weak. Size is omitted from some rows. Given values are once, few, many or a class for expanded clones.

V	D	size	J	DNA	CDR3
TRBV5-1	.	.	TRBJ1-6	TGCGCCAGCAGACTACAGGGTTCCTATAATTCACCCCTCCACTTT	CASRLQGSYNSPLHF
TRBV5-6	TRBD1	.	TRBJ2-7	TGTGCCAGCAGCCCCCTGGGACAGGGGTTCAGCGAGCAGTACTTC	CASSPLGQGFSEQYF
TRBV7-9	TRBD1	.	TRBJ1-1	TGTGCCAGCAGCCCCCGGACAGGGGGAGTTACTAGTCCTGAAGCTTTCTTT	CASSPRTGGVTSPEAFF
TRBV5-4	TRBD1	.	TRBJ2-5	TGTGCCAGCAGCTTGCGAACAGGGGGCGCGGAGACCCAGTACTTC	CASSLRTGGAETQYF
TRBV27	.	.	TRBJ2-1	TGTGCCAGCACCTTCTACAATGAGCAGTTCTTC	CASTFYNEQFF
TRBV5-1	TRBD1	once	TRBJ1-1	TGCGCCAGCAGCGGGATACAGGGGGCTAGCACTGAAGCTTTCTTT	CASSGIQGASTEAFF
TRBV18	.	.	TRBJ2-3	TGTGCCAGCTCACGGGCGACCGGAGCTACTAGCACAGATACGCAGTATTTT	CASSRATGATSTDTQYF
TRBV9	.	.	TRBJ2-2	TGTGCCAGCAGCGTAGTGGCTTCGAACACCGGGGAGCTGTTTTTT	CASSVVASNTGELFF
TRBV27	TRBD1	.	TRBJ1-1	TGTGCCAGCAGTCCCGACAGGGGATCATATTCTGAAGCTTTCTTT	CASSPDRGSYSEAFF
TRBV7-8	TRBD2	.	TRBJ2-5	TGTGCCAGCAGCTTAGTTCTTCGTGTGGGCCAGCGGGGTCGGGTGGAGACCCAGTACTTC	CASSLVLRVGQRGRVETQYF
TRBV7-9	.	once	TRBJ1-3	TGTGCCAGCAGCTTAGCAGTCTCTGGAAACACCATATATTTT	CASSLAVSGNTIYF
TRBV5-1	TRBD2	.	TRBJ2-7	TGCGCCAGCAGCTTGGGTCCTAGCGGGGGGTCTATTGTCTACGAGCAGTACTTC	CASSLGPSGGSIVYEQYF
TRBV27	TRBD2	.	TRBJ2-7	TGTGCCAGCAGTCCCCGGGGACTAGCAAGCGACGAGCAGTACTTC	CASSPRGLASDEQYF
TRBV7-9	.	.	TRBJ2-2	TGTGCCAGCAGCCCCCTTGGGCAGGGCGAGCTGTTTTTT	CASSPLGQGELFF
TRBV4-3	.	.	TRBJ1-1	TGCGCCAGCAGCCAAGAATTGAACACTGAAGCTTTCTTT	CASSQELNTEAFF
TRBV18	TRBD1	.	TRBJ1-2	TGTGCCAGCTCACCACGGGGACAGGGGATCAATGGCTACACCTTC	CASSPRGQGINGYTF
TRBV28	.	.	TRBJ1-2	TGTGCCAGCAGGAAGGGCGCCTATGGCTACACCTTC	CASRKGAYGYTF
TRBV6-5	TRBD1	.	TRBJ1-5	TGTGCCAGCAGTAACTCTCGGATTACAGGGGTTCAGCCCCAGCATTTT	CASSNSRITGVQPQHF
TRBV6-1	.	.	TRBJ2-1	TGTGCCAGCTTGGAGGACTCCCTTTTCTACAATGAGCAGTTCTTC	CASLEDSLFYNEQFF
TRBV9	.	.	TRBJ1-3	TGTGCCAGCAGCGTAGGACCCGAAAGGATTGGAAACACCATATATTTT	CASSVGPERIGNTIYF
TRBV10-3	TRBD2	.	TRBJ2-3	TGTGCCATCAGTGGGGTTGCGGGGGGGCCAGATACGCAGTATTTT	CAISGVAGGPDTQYF
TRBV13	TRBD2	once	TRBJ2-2	TGTGCCAGCAGCTTAGACTCCTGGCTAGCGGGAGAGGTCGGGGAGCTGTTTTTT	CASSLDSWLAGEVGELFF
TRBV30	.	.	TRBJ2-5	TGTGCCTGGAGTGTACGGGTAAGAGAGACCCAGTACTTC	CAWSVRVRETQYF
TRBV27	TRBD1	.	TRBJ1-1	TGTGCCAGCACCCGGACAGGGCCTGCGACTGAAGCTTTCTTT	CASTRTGPATEAFF
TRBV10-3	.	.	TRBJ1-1	TGTGCCGGAGCGGGGCCCGGGTCCACTGAAGCTTTCTTT	CAGAGPGSTEAFF
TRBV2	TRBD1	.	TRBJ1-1	TGTGCCAGCAGGAGGGACAGAGGCACTGAAGCTTTCTTT	CASRRDRGTEAFF